The T cell receptor (beta chain) described here comes from a study of blood T cell repertoires in COVID-19. Whole-study context: Acute and convalescent COVID-19 specimens originated in the United States, Italy and Spain. T cells, B-cell-depleted T cells, or PBMCs supplied cDNA or gDNA.

Original handling: Amplified reference gene primers provided the basis for estimating nucleated cell counts. The table came from immunoSEQ multiplex PCR; TCRdb's copy has only in-frame clones and leaves some out. V and J calls and clone size are those listed in that table; D and trimming were worked out from the DNA. The sample shows about 83,000 clones, around three quarters of them seen only once. The ends were cut back, 5 bases at V and 1 base at J, with 20 bases in the middle. In germline, CDR1 is MDHEN, CDR2 SYDVKM. The CDR3 runs 17 residues. The source of this sequence is a woman older than 75 with active or convalescent COVID-19. The sample consisted of peripheral blood. The chain has TRBV28 and TRBJ1-1; TRBD1 might be the D (6 bases). CDR3 nucleotides: TGTGCCAGCAGTCCCCCCTTTGGGGGCGCCGGGAACACTGAAGCTTTCTTT. It yields the protein CASSPPFGGAGNTEAFF.